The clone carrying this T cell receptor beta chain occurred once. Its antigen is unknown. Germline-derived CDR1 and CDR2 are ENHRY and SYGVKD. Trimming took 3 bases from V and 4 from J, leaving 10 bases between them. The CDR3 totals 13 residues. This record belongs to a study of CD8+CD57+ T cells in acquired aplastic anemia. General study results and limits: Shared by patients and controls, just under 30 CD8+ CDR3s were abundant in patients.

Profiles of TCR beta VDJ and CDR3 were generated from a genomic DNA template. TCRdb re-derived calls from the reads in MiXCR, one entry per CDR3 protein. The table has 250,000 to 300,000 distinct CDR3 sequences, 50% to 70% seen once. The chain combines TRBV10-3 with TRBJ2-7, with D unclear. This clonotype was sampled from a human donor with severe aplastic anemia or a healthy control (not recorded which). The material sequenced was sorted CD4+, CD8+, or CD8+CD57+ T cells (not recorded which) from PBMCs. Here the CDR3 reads CAISEPGRYEQYF. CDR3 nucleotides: TGTGCCATCAGTGAACCCGGACGTTACGAGCAGTACTTC.